This T cell receptor beta chain was captured in a study of blood T cell repertoires in COVID-19. Study-level information: Some COVID-19 samples were acute and others convalescent; all came from the United States, Italy and Spain. Sources were T cells, B-cell-depleted T cells, or PBMCs; the material itself was cDNA or gDNA.

Generated by immunoSEQ multiplex PCR, the TCRdb table keeps only in-frame clones and is missing some. The sample gives over 250,000 clones, over 75% of which show up once; about an eighth is in the top ten. The V segment lost 4 bases and the J segment 8 bases; nucleotides outside the gene matches: 1. The CDR3 runs to 13 residues. Germline CDR1 SNHLY, CDR2 FYNNEI. J is TRBJ2-1 and V is TRBV2, with TRBD2 matching 11 bases. The sequenced material came from peripheral blood. The clonotype comes from a human donor in a cohort sampled during active COVID-19. The CDR3 protein is CASSGLAGYEQFF. For the CDR3, the DNA is TGTGCCAGCAGTGGACTAGCGGGATATGAGCAGTTCTTC. Looking up the rest from reference TRBV2 and TRBJ2-1 gives the full variable domain: EPEVTQTPSHQVTQMGQEVILRCVPISNHLYFYWYRQILGQKVEFLVSFYNNEISEKSEIFDDQFSVERPDGSNFTLKIRSTKLEDSAMYFCASSGLAGYEQFFGPGTRLTVL.